The TCR beta chain under discussion was sequenced for a study of cytomegalovirus exposure and HLA in healthy donors. The PCR employed 60 Vbeta primers together with 13 Jbeta primers. The data were produced by immunoSEQ multiplex PCR, yet TCRdb's version contains in-frame clones alone and is incomplete. The sample lists under 200,000 clones, approximately 82% occurring once. This CDR3 region has 13 residues. Trimming stripped 4 bases from V and 7 bases from J, with 14 bases between. Germline V gene data show CDR1 as SGHRS and CDR2 as YFSETQ. Sequences were obtained from PBMCs. The sequence came from a woman aged 18 to 35 in good health and CMV-seronegative. V and J are TRBV5-1 and TRBJ1-1; perhaps TRBD1 as D (6 bases). CDR3 sequence (DNA): TGCGCCAGCAGCATAGGGGGACATGTTGAAGCTTTCTTT. Encoded protein: CASSIGGHVEAFF. The full variable domain, rest sourced from reference TRBV5-1 and TRBJ1-1, is KAGVTQTPRYLIKTRGQQVTLSCSPISGHRSVSWYQQTPGQGLQFLFEYFSETQRNKGNFPGRFSGRQFSNSRSEMNVSTLELGDSALYLCASSIGGHVEAFFGQGTRLTVV.